This T cell receptor (beta chain) comes out of a study of control samples from healthy donors and cancer patients. The assay was immunoSEQ multiplex PCR, and TCRdb's table has in-frame clones only and misses some. The data hold 110,000 to 150,000 clones, with about 89% observed a single time. For this clone: One end of the junction fails to match germline, which may point to a read error.

Germline CDR1 is SGHDT and CDR2 is YYEEEE. The CDR3 is made up of 11 amino acids. Sequenced material: blood. The receptor's source is a young man in good health. V usage is TRBV5-6 and J usage is TRBJ2-7; D possibly corresponds to TRBD2 (6 bases). CDR3 in DNA: TGTGCCAGCAGCTTGGTATGGGAGGAAGACTTC. Translating gives CASSLVWEEDF.